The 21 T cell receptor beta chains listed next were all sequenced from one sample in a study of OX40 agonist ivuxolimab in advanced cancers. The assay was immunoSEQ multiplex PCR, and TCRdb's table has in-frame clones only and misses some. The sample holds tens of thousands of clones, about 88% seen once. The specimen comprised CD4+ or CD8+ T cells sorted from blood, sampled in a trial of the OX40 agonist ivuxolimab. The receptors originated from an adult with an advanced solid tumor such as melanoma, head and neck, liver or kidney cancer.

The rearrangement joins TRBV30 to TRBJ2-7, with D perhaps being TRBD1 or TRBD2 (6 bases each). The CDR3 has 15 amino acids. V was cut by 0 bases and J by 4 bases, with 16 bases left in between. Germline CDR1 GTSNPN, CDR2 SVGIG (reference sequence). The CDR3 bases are TGTGCCTGGAGTGTACTATCGGGGGCATGGTACGAGCAGTACTTC. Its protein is CAWSVLSGAWYEQYF.

The CDR3 loop is CASSLPGQNNYGYTF. In nucleotides, the CDR3 is TGTGCCAGCAGTCTACCAGGACAAAACAACTATGGCTACACCTTC. The chain carries TRBV28 and TRBJ1-2, with D tentatively TRBD1 (5 bases). Germline CDR1 reads MDHEN; CDR2 reads SYDVKM. V was shortened by 5 bases and J by 2 bases, with 15 bases between the two germline ends. This CDR3 spans 15 amino acids.

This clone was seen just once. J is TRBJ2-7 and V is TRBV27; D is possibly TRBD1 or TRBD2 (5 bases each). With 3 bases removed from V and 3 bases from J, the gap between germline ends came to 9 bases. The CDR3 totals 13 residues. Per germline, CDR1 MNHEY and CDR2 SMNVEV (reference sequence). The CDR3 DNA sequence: TGTGCCAGCAGTTTTTCTGGGGGCTACGAGCAGTACTTC. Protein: CASSFSGGYEQYF.

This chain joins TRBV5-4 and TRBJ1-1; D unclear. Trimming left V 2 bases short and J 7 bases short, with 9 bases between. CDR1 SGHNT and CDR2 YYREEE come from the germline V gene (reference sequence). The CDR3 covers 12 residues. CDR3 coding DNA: TGTGCCAGCAGCTTTTTCGCAGGTGAAGCTTTCTTT. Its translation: CASSFFAGEAFF.

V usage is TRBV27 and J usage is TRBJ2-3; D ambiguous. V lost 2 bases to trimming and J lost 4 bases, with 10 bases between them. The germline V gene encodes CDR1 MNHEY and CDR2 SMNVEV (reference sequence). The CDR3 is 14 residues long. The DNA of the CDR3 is TGTGCCAGCAGTTTAGTAGGTGGATCAGATACGCAGTATTTT. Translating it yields CASSLVGGSDTQYF.

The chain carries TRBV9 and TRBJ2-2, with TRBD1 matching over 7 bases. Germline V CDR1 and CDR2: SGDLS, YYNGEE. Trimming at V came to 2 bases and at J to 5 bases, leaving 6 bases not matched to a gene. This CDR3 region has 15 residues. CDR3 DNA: TGTGCCAGCAGCGTCCTCCAACAGGGGACCGGGGAGCTGTTTTTT. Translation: CASSVLQQGTGELFF.

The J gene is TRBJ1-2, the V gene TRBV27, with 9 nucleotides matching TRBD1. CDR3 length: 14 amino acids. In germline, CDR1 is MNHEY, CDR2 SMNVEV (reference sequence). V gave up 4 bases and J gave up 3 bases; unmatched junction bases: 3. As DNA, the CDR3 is TGTGCCAGCAGTTGGGGACAGGGCGACTATGGCTACACCTTC. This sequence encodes CASSWGQGDYGYTF.

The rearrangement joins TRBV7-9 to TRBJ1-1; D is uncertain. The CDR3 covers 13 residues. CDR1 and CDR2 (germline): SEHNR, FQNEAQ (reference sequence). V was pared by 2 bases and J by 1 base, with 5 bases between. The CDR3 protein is CASSLPQNTEAFF. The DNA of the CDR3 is TGTGCCAGCAGCTTACCTCAGAACACTGAAGCTTTCTTT.

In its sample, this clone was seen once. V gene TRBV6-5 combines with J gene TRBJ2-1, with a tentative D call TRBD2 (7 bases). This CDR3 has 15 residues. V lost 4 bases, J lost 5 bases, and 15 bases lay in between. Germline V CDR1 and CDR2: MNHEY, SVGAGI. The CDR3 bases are TGTGCCAGCAGTTCACGGGGGGCGATCGACAATGAGCAGTTCTTC. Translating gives CASSSRGAIDNEQFF.

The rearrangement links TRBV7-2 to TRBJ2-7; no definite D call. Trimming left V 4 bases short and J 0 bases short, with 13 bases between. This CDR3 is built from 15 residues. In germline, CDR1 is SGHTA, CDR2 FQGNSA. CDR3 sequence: CASSYRVLGSYEQYF. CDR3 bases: TGTGCCAGCAGCTATCGAGTCCTCGGCTCCTACGAGCAGTACTTC. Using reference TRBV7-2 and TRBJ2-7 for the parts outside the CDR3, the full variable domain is GAGVSQSPSNKVTEKGKDVELRCDPISGHTALYWYRQSLGQGLEFLIYFQGNSAPDKSGLPSDRFSAERTGGSVSTLTIQRTQQEDSAVYLCASSYRVLGSYEQYFGPGTRLTVT.

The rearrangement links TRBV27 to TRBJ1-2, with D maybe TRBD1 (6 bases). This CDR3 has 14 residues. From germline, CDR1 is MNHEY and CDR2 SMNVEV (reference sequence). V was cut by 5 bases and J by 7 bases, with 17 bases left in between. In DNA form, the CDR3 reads TGTGCCAGCAGTGGGGGAAACAGGGTGGGTGGCTACACCTTC. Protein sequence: CASSGGNRVGGYTF.

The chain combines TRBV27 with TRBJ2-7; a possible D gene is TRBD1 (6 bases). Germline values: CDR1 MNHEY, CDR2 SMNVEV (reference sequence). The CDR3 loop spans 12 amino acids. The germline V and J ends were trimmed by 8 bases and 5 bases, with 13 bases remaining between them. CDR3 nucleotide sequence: TGTGCCAGCGGCCGGGACAACGACGAGCAGTACTTC. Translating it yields CASGRDNDEQYF.

The chain's CDR3 is CASSFHMTRVNTEAFF. The CDR3 nucleotides are TGTGCCAGTAGCTTCCACATGACCCGGGTGAACACTGAAGCTTTCTTT. V usage is TRBV19 and J usage is TRBJ1-1; the D is unclear. CDR3 length equals 16 residues. Germline V gives CDR1 LNHDA, CDR2 SQIVND (reference sequence). Trimming pared 6 bases from V and 0 bases from J, leaving 17 bases between.

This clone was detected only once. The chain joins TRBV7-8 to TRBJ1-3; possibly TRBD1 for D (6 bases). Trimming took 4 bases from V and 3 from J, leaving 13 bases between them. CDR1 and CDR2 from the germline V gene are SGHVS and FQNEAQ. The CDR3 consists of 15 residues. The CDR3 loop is CASSSEAGDGNTIYF. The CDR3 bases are TGTGCCAGCAGCTCGGAGGCAGGGGATGGAAACACCATATATTTT.

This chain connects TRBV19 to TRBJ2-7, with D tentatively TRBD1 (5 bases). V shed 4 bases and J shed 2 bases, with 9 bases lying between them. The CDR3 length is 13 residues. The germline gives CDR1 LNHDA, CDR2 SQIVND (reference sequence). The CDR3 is CASSNRLAYEQYF. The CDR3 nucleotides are TGTGCCAGTAGTAACAGGTTAGCCTACGAGCAGTACTTC.

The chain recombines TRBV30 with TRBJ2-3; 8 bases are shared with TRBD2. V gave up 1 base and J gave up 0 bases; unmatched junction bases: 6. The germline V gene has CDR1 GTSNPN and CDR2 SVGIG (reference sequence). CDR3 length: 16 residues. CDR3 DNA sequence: TGTGCCTGGAGTGGGGGACTAGTGACCAGCACAGATACGCAGTATTTT. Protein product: CAWSGGLVTSTDTQYF.

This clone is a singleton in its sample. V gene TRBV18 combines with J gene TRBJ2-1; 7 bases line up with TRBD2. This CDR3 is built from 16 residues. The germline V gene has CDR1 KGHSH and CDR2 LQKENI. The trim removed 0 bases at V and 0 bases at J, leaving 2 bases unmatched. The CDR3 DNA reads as TGTGCCAGCTCACCACCTGAGCGGGACTCCTACAATGAGCAGTTCTTC. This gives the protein CASSPPERDSYNEQFF.

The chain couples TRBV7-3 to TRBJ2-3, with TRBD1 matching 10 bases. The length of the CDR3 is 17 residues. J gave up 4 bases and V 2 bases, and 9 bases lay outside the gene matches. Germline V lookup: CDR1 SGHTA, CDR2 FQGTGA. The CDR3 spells CASSLRPMDRGADTQYF. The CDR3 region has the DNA TGTGCCAGCAGCTTACGGCCAATGGACAGGGGGGCAGATACGCAGTATTTT.

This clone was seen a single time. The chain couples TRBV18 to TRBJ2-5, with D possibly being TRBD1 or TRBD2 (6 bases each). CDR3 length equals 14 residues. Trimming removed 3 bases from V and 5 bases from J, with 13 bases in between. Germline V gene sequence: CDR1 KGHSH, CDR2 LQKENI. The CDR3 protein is CASSPGLGGETQYF. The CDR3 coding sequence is TGTGCCAGCTCACCCGGTTTGGGGGGCGAGACCCAGTACTTC.

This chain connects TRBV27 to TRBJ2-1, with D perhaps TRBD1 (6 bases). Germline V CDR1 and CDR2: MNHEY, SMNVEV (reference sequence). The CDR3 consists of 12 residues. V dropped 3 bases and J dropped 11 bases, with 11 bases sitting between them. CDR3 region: CASSFVRDKQFF. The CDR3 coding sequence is TGTGCCAGCAGTTTTGTCCGGGACAAGCAGTTCTTC.

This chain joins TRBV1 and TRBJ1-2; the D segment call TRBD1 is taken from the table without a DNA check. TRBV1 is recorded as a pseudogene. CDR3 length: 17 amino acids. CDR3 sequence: CTSSQVPGDINLYGYTF. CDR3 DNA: TGCACCAGCAGCCAAGTTCCTGGGGACATTAACTTATATGGCTACACCTTC.